Included here is one T cell receptor beta chain sequence, with context. Repertoires were generated with immunoSEQ multiplex PCR, while TCRdb's copy carries only in-frame clones and drops some. Of about 270,000 clones in the sample, over 75% were seen once. What the recovered Cohort 3 donors had was two negative PCRs, clearance, or symptom resolution. The data stem from a study of blood T cell repertoires in COVID-19. V was trimmed by 0 bases and J by 6 bases, leaving 9 bases between them. The germline gives CDR1 SGHAT, CDR2 FQNNGV. The CDR3 loop spans 14 amino acids. The clonotype comes from a man aged 18 to 35 who had recovered from COVID-19. The V and J genes are TRBV11-2 and TRBJ2-1; no clear D. Sequencing input: PBMCs or T cells enriched from blood (not recorded which). CDR3 region: CASSLDIQSNEQFF. The CDR3 nucleotides read TGTGCCAGCAGCTTAGATATTCAGTCCAATGAGCAGTTCTTC.